This record looks at one T cell receptor beta chain sequence and its context. This sample was taken from a study of Ad26.COV2.S vaccination and SARS-CoV-2 variants. Profiled with immunoSEQ multiplex PCR; TCRdb holds only in-frame clones, not every one. This sample yields hundreds of thousands of clones, of which 90% to 95% are seen a single time; under 4% belongs to the top ten. The clonotype originates from a human donor who had recovered from COVID-19. The specimen comprised peripheral blood, sampled after recovery from COVID-19.

CDR3 DNA: TGTGCCATCAGCACCTCCTACGAGCAGTACTTC. Translating it yields CAISTSYEQYF. The gene calls are TRBV10-3 and TRBJ2-7; D gene uncertain. CDR1 and CDR2 (germline): ENHRY, SYGVKD. The CDR3 extends over 11 amino acids. Trimming left V 6 bases short and J 0 bases short, with 3 bases between.